The 26 T cell receptor beta chains in this list originate from one sample, sequenced in a study of cytomegalovirus exposure and HLA in healthy donors. The primer mix had 60 Vbeta and 13 Jbeta primers. Produced via immunoSEQ multiplex PCR; TCRdb's table is partial and in-frame only. Of 150,000 to 200,000 clones in the sample, approximately 80% are singletons; the top ten hold roughly 10%. What was sequenced was PBMCs. Source of these receptors: a man over 45 in good health and CMV-seropositive.

This clone was seen a handful of times. The chain recombines TRBV6-5 with TRBJ2-3, with no clear D. CDR1 and CDR2 (germline): MNHEY, SVGAGI. This CDR3 comprises 11 residues. Trimming took off 8 bases at V and 7 bases at J, with 10 bases between the two ends. The CDR3 coding sequence is TGTGCCAGCGAGAGCTCCCATACGCAGTATTTT. Translating it yields CASESSHTQYF.

This clone was observed a handful of times. The rearrangement links TRBV4-2 to TRBJ2-3; 11 nucleotides line up with TRBD2. CDR1 and CDR2 from the germline V gene are LGHNA and YNFKEQ. The CDR3 is 17 residues long. The ends lost 1 base at V and 2 bases at J; junction bases unmatched: 5. The CDR3 nucleotides are TGTGCCAGCAGCCAAGGATCTAGCGGGGGGTTCACAGATACGCAGTATTTT. This gives the protein CASSQGSSGGFTDTQYF.

The rearrangement uses TRBV4-1 and TRBJ1-4; D is possibly TRBD1 (6 bases). CDR1 and CDR2 from the germline V gene are MGHRA and YSYEKL. The CDR3 totals 14 residues. The germline V and J ends were trimmed by 1 base and 5 bases, with 8 bases remaining between them. The chain's CDR3 is CASSQGRGNEKLFF. The CDR3 bases are TGCGCCAGCAGCCAAGGCAGGGGAAATGAAAAACTGTTTTTT.

This clone was seen once. The gene calls are TRBV7-6 and TRBJ2-2; 8 bases are a match to TRBD1. The CDR3 has 16 amino acids. Trimming at V came to 3 bases and at J to 5 bases, leaving 8 bases not matched to a gene. CDR1 and CDR2 (germline): SGHVS, FNYEAQ. DNA for the CDR3: TGTGCCAGCAGCTTTACAGGGGGTTCCGGTACCGGGGAGCTGTTTTTT. It specifies CASSFTGGSGTGELFF. Drawing the rest from reference TRBV7-6 and TRBJ2-2, the complete variable domain is GAGVSQSPRYKVTKRGQDVALRCDPISGHVSLYWYRQALGQGPEFLTYFNYEAQQDKSGLPNDRFSAERPEGSISTLTIQRTEQRDSAMYRCASSFTGGSGTGELFFGEGSRLTVL.

V and J are TRBV18 and TRBJ1-5; possible D gene TRBD1, 5 bases. The germline V gene has CDR1 KGHSH and CDR2 LQKENI. The V and J ends lost 3 bases and 7 bases respectively, with 13 bases between them. The CDR3 loop spans 14 amino acids. The CDR3: CASSPTDEKQPQHF. DNA for the CDR3: TGTGCCAGCTCACCGACAGATGAGAAACAGCCCCAGCATTTT.

This rearrangement joins TRBV7-2 to TRBJ1-1, with D perhaps TRBD1 (5 bases). With 5 bases removed from V and 4 bases from J, the gap between germline ends came to 17 bases. The length of the CDR3 is 15 residues. Per the germline V gene, CDR1 is SGHTA and CDR2 is FQGNSA. CDR3 loop: CASSLRNRRVTEAFF. In nucleotides, the CDR3 is TGTGCCAGCAGCCTACGAAACAGGAGGGTCACTGAAGCTTTCTTT.

As to this clone: One end of the junction does not line up with germline, which may come from a read error. The chain carries TRBV7-9 and TRBJ1-1; tentative D call: TRBD1 (5 bases). CDR1 is SEHNR, CDR2 FQNEAQ, per germline (reference sequence). This CDR3 has 15 amino acids. CDR3 sequence reads: CSSSLVGGGDTEAFF. CDR3 coding DNA: TGTTCCAGCAGCTTAGTGGGGGGAGGTGACACTGAAGCTTTCTTT.

The rearrangement joins TRBV6-5 to TRBJ1-4; D is uncertain. Between the trimmed V and J ends, which lost 6 bases and 5 bases, there was a span of 13 bases. In germline, CDR1 is MNHEY, CDR2 SVGAGI. This CDR3 spans 14 amino acids. The CDR3 nucleotides read TGTGCCAGCAGGGTCCTCTCCACAAATGAAAAACTGTTTTTT. Amino acid sequence: CASRVLSTNEKLFF.

V is TRBV30 and J is TRBJ2-2; perhaps TRBD1 as D (6 bases). Deletions cut 2 bases from V and 9 bases from J, with 16 bases between. This CDR3 region has 14 residues. Germline V gives CDR1 GTSNPN, CDR2 SVGIG (reference sequence). CDR3 nucleotides: TGTGCCTGGAGTCCCCAGGGGTTGTACAGGGAGCTGTTTTTT. Translating it yields CAWSPQGLYRELFF.

J is TRBJ2-7 and V is TRBV6-7, with 9 bases lining up with TRBD1. TRBV6-7 carries the ORF label, with uncertain function. The CDR3 runs 15 residues. After removal of 5 bases from V and 3 bases from J, the junction contained 8 bases not matched to a gene. This chain's CDR3 is CASSNLPGQGYEQYF. The CDR3, as DNA: TGTGCCAGCAGTAATCTCCCGGGACAGGGCTACGAGCAGTACTTC.

The table lists this clone with a few counts. The CDR3 sequence is CASSLDSGGTEAFF. The CDR3 DNA reads as TGTGCCAGCAGCTTGGACAGCGGGGGCACTGAAGCTTTCTTT. The chain uses TRBV5-4 and TRBJ1-1; TRBD1 is a possible D gene (5 bases). Germline V gene lookup returns CDR1 SGHNT and CDR2 YYREEE (reference sequence). Trimming took off 0 bases at V and 4 bases at J, with 10 bases between the two ends. CDR3 size: 14 residues.

This clone was recorded once. This chain uses TRBV11-2 with TRBJ1-1; 7 nucleotides agree with TRBD1. There are 17 residues in the CDR3. Trimming at V came to 2 bases and at J to 5 bases, leaving 14 bases not matched to a gene. Germline V gene lookup returns CDR1 SGHAT and CDR2 FQNNGV. The CDR3 DNA reads as TGTGCCAGCAGCTTAACGTTAACTCTGACAGGGAGGACTGAAGCTTTCTTT. Amino acid sequence: CASSLTLTLTGRTEAFF.

This chain joins TRBV7-6 and TRBJ1-4; TRBD1 aligns across 9 bases. V trimming: 3 bases; J trimming: 7 bases; junction bases outside the gene matches: 6. The CDR3 extends over 15 amino acids. Germline CDR1 is SGHVS and CDR2 is FNYEAQ. The CDR3 loop is CASSLDRGRGEKLFF. CDR3 in DNA: TGTGCCAGCAGCTTGGACAGGGGTCGGGGTGAAAAACTGTTTTTT.

V is TRBV28 and J is TRBJ2-3, with a possible D match to TRBD1 (6 bases). This CDR3 comprises 15 residues. CDR1 is MDHEN, CDR2 SYDVKM, per germline. With 5 bases removed from V and 5 bases from J, the gap between germline ends came to 17 bases. The CDR3 coding sequence is TGTGCCAGCAGTCCAACAGGGATTGGTGAAGATACGCAGTATTTT. This encodes CASSPTGIGEDTQYF. The full variable domain, in which reference TRBV28 and TRBJ2-3 provide the parts outside the CDR3, is DVKVTQSSRYLVKRTGEKVFLECVQDMDHENMFWYRQDPGLGLRLIYFSYDVKMKEKGDIPEGYSVSREKKERFSLILESASTNQTSMYLCASSPTGIGEDTQYFGPGTRLTVL.

This chain uses TRBV4-3 with TRBJ2-5, with 10 bases identical to TRBD1. The closer fit of TRBJ2-7 to the DNA end suggests the J call may be wrong. The CDR3 sequence is 17 residues long. Germline-derived CDR1 and CDR2 are LGHNA and YSLEER. CDR3 nucleotides: TGCGCCAGCAGCCAAGATGCCTCTCCGGACAGGGGGTACGAGCAGTACTTC. Protein sequence: CASSQDASPDRGYEQYF.

V is TRBV2 and J is TRBJ2-7, with D perhaps matching TRBD1 (5 bases). This CDR3 is built from 15 residues. The V gene's germline CDR1 is SNHLY and CDR2 FYNNEI. Trimming stripped 4 bases from V and 6 bases from J, with 19 bases between. CDR3 nucleotide sequence: TGTGCCAGCAGTGCATCTGGACATATTACGGGCGAGCAGTACTTC. It translates to CASSASGHITGEQYF. Supplemented by reference TRBV2 and TRBJ2-7, the full variable domain reads EPEVTQTPSHQVTQMGQEVILRCVPISNHLYFYWYRQILGQKVEFLVSFYNNEISEKSEIFDDQFSVERPDGSNFTLKIRSTKLEDSAMYFCASSASGHITGEQYFGPGTRLTVT.

The chain links TRBV6-6 to TRBJ1-4; D remains unclear. The germline V and J ends were trimmed by 6 bases and 8 bases, with 7 bases remaining between them. This CDR3 contains 11 residues. Germline CDR1 is MNHNY and CDR2 is SVGAGI (reference sequence). CDR3 residues: CASSYIEKLFF. The CDR3 DNA reads TGTGCCAGCAGCTACATAGAAAAACTGTTTTTT.

The rearrangement links TRBV5-6 to TRBJ2-5, with D tentatively TRBD2 (6 bases). Germline lookup yields CDR1 SGHDT and CDR2 YYEEEE. Between the trimmed V and J ends, which lost 3 bases and 0 bases, there was a span of 9 bases. This CDR3 region has 14 residues. In DNA, the CDR3 is TGTGCCAGCAGCTACGGGAGTCACCAAGAGACCCAGTACTTC. Protein: CASSYGSHQETQYF.

This clone appeared once. The chain links TRBV19 to TRBJ2-7; 7 positions match TRBD1. V dropped 1 base and J dropped 4; count of bases not matched to a gene: 4. The CDR3 length is 14 residues. Germline CDR1 and CDR2: LNHDA and SQIVND (reference sequence). The CDR3 DNA is TGTGCCAGTAGTATAGCAGGGGGATTATACGAGCAGTACTTC. It yields the protein CASSIAGGLYEQYF.

The chain has TRBV27 and TRBJ1-4; TRBD1 is a possible D gene (6 bases). Germline-derived CDR1 and CDR2 are MNHEY and SMNVEV (reference sequence). The CDR3 extends over 14 amino acids. V lost 6 bases to trimming and J lost 7 bases, with 15 bases between them. The CDR3 here is CASSSGTQAEKLFF. The CDR3 DNA reads TGTGCCAGCAGCTCCGGGACACAGGCTGAAAAACTGTTTTTT.

The rearrangement links TRBV28 to TRBJ2-1; perhaps TRBD1 as D (6 bases). V was shortened by 4 bases and J by 9 bases, with 19 bases between the two germline ends. Germline V CDR1 and CDR2: MDHEN, SYDVKM. CDR3 length: 15 residues. The CDR3 region has the DNA TGTGCCAGCAGTTCTATACAGGGCAAGGCGATTGAGCAGTTCTTC. It is translated as CASSSIQGKAIEQFF.

The rearrangement links TRBV10-3 to TRBJ1-6; D unresolved. Trimming stripped 2 bases from V and 10 bases from J, with 9 bases between. This CDR3 has 13 residues. From germline, CDR1 is ENHRY and CDR2 SYGVKD. For the CDR3, the DNA is TGTGCCATCAGTGAGGGCCCTTACTCACCCCTCCACTTT. This codes for CAISEGPYSPLHF.

This sequence joins TRBV2 and TRBJ2-1; 8 positions match TRBD2. Germline V gene sequence: CDR1 SNHLY, CDR2 FYNNEI. This CDR3 contains 16 residues. Germline trimming cut 0 bases from V and 16 bases from J; bases unmatched to any gene: 17. CDR3 residues: CASSEALPRSGTRGFF. The CDR3 bases are TGTGCCAGCAGTGAAGCGCTTCCGCGCTCGGGGACTAGGGGCTTCTTC.

Only a few counts were recorded for this clone. The CDR3 loop reads CASSTGTGGLGYTF. Here the CDR3 DNA reads TGTGCCAGCAGCACCGGGACAGGGGGCTTGGGCTACACCTTC. This rearrangement joins TRBV5-5 to TRBJ1-2, with 12 positions matching TRBD1. CDR3 length equals 14 residues. The V gene's germline CDR1 is SGHKS and CDR2 YYEKEE (reference sequence). After removal of 4 bases from V and 8 bases from J, the junction contained 6 bases not matched to a gene.

The chain links TRBV4-1 to TRBJ2-7; tentatively, D is TRBD2 (6 bases). Per germline, CDR1 MGHRA and CDR2 YSYEKL. With 5 bases removed from V and 5 bases from J, the gap between germline ends came to 10 bases. The CDR3 is 12 residues long. This CDR3 reads CASSSGGHEQYF. CDR3 sequence (DNA): TGCGCCAGCAGCTCCGGGGGACACGAGCAGTACTTC.

This sequence joins TRBV18 and TRBJ1-2; TRBD1 is a possible D gene (5 bases). Germline V gives CDR1 KGHSH, CDR2 LQKENI. Trimming shortened V by 2 bases and J by 1 base, and 5 bases separated the two germline ends. This CDR3 region has 13 residues. The CDR3 is CASSPDSNYGYTF. The CDR3 DNA sequence: TGTGCCAGCTCACCAGACAGTAACTATGGCTACACCTTC.